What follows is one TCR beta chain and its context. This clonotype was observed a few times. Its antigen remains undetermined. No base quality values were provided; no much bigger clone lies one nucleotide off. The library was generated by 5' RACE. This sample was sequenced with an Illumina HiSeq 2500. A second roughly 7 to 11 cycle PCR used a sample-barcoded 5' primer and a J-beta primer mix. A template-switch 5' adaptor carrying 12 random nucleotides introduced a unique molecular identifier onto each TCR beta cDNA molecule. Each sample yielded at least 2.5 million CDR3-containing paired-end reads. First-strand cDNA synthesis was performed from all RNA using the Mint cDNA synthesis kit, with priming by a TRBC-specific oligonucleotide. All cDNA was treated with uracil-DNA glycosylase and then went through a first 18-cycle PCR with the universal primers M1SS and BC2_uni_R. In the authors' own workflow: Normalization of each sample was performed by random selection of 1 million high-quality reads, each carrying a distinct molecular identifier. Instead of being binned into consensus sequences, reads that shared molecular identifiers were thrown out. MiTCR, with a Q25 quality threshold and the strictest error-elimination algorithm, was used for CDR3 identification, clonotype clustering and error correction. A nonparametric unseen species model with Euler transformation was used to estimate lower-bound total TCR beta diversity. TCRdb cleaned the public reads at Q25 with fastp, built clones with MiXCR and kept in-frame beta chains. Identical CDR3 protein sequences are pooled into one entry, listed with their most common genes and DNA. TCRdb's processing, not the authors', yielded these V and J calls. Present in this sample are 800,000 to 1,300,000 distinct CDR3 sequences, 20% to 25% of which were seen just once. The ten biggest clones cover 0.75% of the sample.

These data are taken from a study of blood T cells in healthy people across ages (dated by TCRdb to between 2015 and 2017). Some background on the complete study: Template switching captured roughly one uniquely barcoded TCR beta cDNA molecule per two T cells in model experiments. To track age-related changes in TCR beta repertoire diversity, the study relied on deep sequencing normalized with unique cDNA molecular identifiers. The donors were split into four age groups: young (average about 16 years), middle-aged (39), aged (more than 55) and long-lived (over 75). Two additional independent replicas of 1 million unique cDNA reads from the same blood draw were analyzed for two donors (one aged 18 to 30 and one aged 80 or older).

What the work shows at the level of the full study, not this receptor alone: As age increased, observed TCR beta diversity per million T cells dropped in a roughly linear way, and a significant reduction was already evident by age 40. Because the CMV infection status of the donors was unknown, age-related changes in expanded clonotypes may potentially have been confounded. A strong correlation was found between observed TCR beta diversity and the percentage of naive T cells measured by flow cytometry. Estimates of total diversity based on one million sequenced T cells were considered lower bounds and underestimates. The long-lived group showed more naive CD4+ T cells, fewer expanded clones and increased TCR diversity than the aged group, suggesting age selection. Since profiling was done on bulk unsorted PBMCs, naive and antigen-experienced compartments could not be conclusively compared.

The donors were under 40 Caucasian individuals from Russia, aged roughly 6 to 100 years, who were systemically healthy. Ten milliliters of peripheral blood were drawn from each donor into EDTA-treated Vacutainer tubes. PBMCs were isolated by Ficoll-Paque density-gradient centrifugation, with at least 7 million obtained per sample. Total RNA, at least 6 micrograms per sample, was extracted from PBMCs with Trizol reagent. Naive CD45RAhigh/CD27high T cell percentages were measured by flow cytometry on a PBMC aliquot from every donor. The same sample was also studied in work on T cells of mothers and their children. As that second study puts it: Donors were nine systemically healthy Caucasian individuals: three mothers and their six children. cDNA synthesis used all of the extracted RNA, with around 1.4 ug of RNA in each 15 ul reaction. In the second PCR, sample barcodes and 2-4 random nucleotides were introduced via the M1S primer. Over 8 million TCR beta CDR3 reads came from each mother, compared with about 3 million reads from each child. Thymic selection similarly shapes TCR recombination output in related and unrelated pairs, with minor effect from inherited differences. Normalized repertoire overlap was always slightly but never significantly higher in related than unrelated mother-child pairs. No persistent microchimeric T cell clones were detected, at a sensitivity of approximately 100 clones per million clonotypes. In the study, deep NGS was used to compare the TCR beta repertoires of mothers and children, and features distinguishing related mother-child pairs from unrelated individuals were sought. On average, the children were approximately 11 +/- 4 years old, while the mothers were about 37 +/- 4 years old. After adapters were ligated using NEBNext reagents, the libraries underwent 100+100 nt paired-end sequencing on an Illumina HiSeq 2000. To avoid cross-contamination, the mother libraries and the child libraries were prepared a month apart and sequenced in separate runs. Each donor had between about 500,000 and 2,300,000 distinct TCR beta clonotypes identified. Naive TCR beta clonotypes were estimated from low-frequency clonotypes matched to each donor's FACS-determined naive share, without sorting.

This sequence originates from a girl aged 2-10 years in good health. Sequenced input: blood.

The DNA reads TGCGCCAGCAGCCAAGACTTTGGGGGGGGCACAGATACGCAGTATTTT. Translated, this gives CASSQDFGGGTDTQYF. This chain is built from TRBV4-3 and TRBJ2-3; 7 bases in the middle match TRBD2. The CDR3 spans 16 residues, from the cysteine through the phenylalanine. Kept here is only the CDR3 DNA, which spans 48 bases and is read in frame from base 1. CDR1 and CDR2 (LGHNA, YSLEER) derive from the germline V gene. At the junction V is shortened by 0 bases and J by 1 base; bases outside the gene matches: 4.